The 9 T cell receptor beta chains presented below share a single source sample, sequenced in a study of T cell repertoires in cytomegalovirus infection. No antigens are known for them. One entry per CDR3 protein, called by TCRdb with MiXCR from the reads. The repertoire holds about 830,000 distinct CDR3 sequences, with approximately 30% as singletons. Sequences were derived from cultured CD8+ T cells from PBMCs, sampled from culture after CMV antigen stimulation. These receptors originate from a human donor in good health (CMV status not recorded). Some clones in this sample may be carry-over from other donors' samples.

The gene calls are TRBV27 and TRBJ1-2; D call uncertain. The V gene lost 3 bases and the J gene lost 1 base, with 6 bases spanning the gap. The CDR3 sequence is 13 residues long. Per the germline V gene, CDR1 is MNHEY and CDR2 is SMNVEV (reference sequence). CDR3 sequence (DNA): TGTGCCAGCAGTTTGGCCTATAACTATGGCTACACCTTC. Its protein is CASSLAYNYGYTF.

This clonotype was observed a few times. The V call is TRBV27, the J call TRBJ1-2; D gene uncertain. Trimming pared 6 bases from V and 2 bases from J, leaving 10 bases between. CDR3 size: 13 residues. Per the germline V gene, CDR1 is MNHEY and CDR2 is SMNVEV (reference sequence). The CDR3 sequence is CASRLGSNYGYTF. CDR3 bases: TGTGCCAGCAGGCTCGGGAGCAACTATGGCTACACCTTC.

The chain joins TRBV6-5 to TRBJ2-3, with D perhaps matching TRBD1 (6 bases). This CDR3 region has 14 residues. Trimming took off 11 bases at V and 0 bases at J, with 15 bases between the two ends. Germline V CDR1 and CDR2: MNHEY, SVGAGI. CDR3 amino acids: CAVRRDISTDTQYF. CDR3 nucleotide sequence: TGTGCCGTAAGACGGGACATCAGCACAGATACGCAGTATTTT.

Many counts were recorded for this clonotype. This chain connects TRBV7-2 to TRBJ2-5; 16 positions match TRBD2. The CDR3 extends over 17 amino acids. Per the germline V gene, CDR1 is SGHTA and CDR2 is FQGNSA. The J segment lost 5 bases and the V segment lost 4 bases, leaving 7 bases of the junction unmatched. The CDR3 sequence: CASSSLGLAGGSETQYF. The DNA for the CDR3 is TGTGCCAGCAGCTCGTTGGGACTAGCGGGGGGGAGTGAGACCCAGTACTTC.

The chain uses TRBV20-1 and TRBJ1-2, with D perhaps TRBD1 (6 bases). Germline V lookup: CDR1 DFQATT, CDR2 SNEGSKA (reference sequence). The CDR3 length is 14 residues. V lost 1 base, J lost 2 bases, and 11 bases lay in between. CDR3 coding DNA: TGCAGTGCTAGAGTGCCGGGGGCGAACTATGGCTACACCTTC. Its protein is CSARVPGANYGYTF.

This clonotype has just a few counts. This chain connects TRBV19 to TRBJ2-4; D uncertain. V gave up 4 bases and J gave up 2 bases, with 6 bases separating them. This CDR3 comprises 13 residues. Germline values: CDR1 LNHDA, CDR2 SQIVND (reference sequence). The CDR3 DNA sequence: TGTGCCAGTAGTAATTGGACCAAAAACATTCAGTACTTC. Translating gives CASSNWTKNIQYF.

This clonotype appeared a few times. CDR3 amino acids: CASSQGLAGGSSYNEQFF. The CDR3 nucleotides are TGCGCCAGCAGCCAGGGACTAGCGGGGGGGAGCTCCTACAATGAGCAGTTCTTC. This chain uses TRBV4-3 with TRBJ2-1, with TRBD2 identical over 16 bases. V dropped 3 bases and J dropped 0; count of bases not matched to a gene: 2. CDR1 is LGHNA and CDR2 is YSLEER in the germline V gene. The CDR3 is 18 amino acids.

CDR3 sequence (DNA): TGTGCCAGCAGTTACTCGACGACAGACTCCTCTGGAAACACCATATATTTT. As protein: CASSYSTTDSSGNTIYF. The chain recombines TRBV6-2 or TRBV6-3 with TRBJ1-3; D is perhaps TRBD1 (5 bases). This CDR3 region has 17 residues. With 0 bases removed from V and 0 bases from J, the gap between germline ends came to 12 bases. The germline V gene has CDR1 MNHEY and CDR2 SVGEGT.

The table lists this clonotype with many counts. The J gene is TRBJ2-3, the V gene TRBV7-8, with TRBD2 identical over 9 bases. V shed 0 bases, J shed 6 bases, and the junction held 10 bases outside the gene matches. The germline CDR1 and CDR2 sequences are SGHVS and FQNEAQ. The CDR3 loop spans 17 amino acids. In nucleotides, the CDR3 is TGTGCCAGCAGCTTAGCGCGGGGGGGTACCTCCCGGGATACGCAGTATTTT. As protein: CASSLARGGTSRDTQYF.